The T cell receptor beta chain described here comes from a study of technical replicates of blood from several donors. Only in-frame clones appear in the TCRdb table, and some are missing; sequencing was by immunoSEQ multiplex PCR. The table includes about 68,000 clones, about 97% detected once. In germline, CDR1 is SGHTA, CDR2 FQGNSA. The CDR3 totals 13 residues. V lost 4 bases and J lost 6, with 11 bases in between. This receptor was identified in a human donor in good health. What was sequenced was T cells isolated from PBMCs. The chain couples TRBV7-2 to TRBJ2-3; no clear D gene. The CDR3 coding sequence is TGTGCCAGCAGCTGGAGACTGGCGGATACGCAGTATTTT. Residues: CASSWRLADTQYF.